The 22 T cell receptor beta chains below all came from one sample that was sequenced in a study of blood T cells in healthy people across ages. For the second PCR, which ran for about 6 to 12 cycles, a sample-barcoded 5' primer and a J-beta primer mix were used. TCRdb re-called the 5' RACE reads through MiXCR, storing one row per CDR3 protein. The table shows just over 1 million distinct CDR3 sequences, with 35% to 55% occurring only once. Sequenced: blood. Source of these receptors: a woman in her fifties or sixties in good health.

The chain is built from TRBV28 and TRBJ1-1; tentatively, D is TRBD1 (5 bases). The CDR3 runs to 15 residues. The V gene lost 4 bases and the J gene lost 11 bases, with 23 bases spanning the gap. The germline gives CDR1 MDHEN, CDR2 SYDVKM. This chain's CDR3 is CASSSPPPNQGFAFF. The CDR3 DNA follows: TGTGCCAGCAGTTCCCCTCCCCCAAACCAGGGTTTCGCTTTCTTT.

The gene calls are TRBV5-8 and TRBJ2-1; perhaps TRBD2 as D (6 bases). The germline V gene encodes CDR1 SGHTS and CDR2 YDEGEE. The CDR3 is made up of 16 amino acids. Trimming took off 10 bases at V and 4 bases at J, with 24 bases between the two ends. Written as DNA, the CDR3 is TGTGCCGTAGGCCAATTGGGGACTGCCCTTTACAATGAGCAGTTCTTC. Amino acid sequence: CAVGQLGTALYNEQFF.

In its sample, this clonotype was seen once. Germline is not matched at one junction end, which may reflect a read error. V is TRBV3-1 and J is TRBJ1-1; D ambiguous. This CDR3 comprises 13 residues. The germline gives CDR1 LGHDT, CDR2 YNNKEL (reference sequence). The DNA for the CDR3 is TGTGCCAGCAGCCAAGGAGGGAACTCTGAAGCTTTCTTT. As protein: CASSQGGNSEAFF.

This clonotype came up a few times. The chain has TRBV20-1 and TRBJ1-5, with TRBD1 as a possible D gene (5 bases). The CDR3 covers 14 residues. V was trimmed by 1 base and J by 4 bases, leaving 11 bases between them. Germline CDR1 and CDR2: DFQATT and SNEGSKA (reference sequence). CDR3 residues: CSARGTLGNQPQHF. CDR3 DNA sequence: TGCAGTGCTAGAGGGACACTGGGTAATCAGCCCCAGCATTTT.

There are many counts of this clonotype. The chain combines TRBV11-3 with TRBJ2-1, with a weak D call TRBD2 (6 bases). V dropped 5 bases and J dropped 0 bases, with 11 bases sitting between them. CDR3 length equals 15 residues. Germline V gene lookup returns CDR1 SGHNT and CDR2 YENEEA. The CDR3 is CASSPGLSSYNEQFF. The CDR3 coding sequence is TGTGCCAGCAGCCCGGGACTTAGCTCCTACAATGAGCAGTTCTTC.

The rearrangement uses TRBV7-8 and TRBJ1-2; D ambiguous. In germline, CDR1 is SGHVS, CDR2 FQNEAQ. The CDR3 extends over 13 amino acids. The V and J ends lost 5 bases and 6 bases respectively, with 13 bases between them. The CDR3 DNA reads TGTGCCAGCAGCCGAGACCAAGTCGATGGCTACACCTTC. Translating it yields CASSRDQVDGYTF.

The sample holds a few counts of this clonotype. CDR3 residues: CSARGAQAYEQYF. CDR3 coding DNA: TGCAGTGCTAGAGGGGCCCAAGCCTACGAGCAGTACTTC. V is TRBV20-1 and J is TRBJ2-7; unclear D gene. The germline V gene encodes CDR1 DFQATT and CDR2 SNEGSKA (reference sequence). Trimming removed 1 base at V and 2 bases at J, with 9 bases between. CDR3 length: 13 residues.

This clonotype was observed a handful of times. The gene calls are TRBV20-1 and TRBJ2-3; possibly TRBD1 for D (5 bases). CDR1 is DFQATT and CDR2 is SNEGSKA in the germline V gene (reference sequence). The length of the CDR3 is 12 residues. The V end was cut by 6 bases, the J end by 4 bases, with 11 bases between. The CDR3 coding sequence is TGCAGTGCGGGGCCGTCATCAGATACGCAGTATTTT. Translating gives CSAGPSSDTQYF.

This clonotype showed up just a few times. The chain links TRBV10-2 to TRBJ2-7; D unresolved. The CDR3 spans 14 residues. The germline V gene encodes CDR1 WSHSY and CDR2 SAAADI. Trimming stripped 4 bases from V and 6 bases from J, with 16 bases between. The CDR3 here is CASSGVLGSSEQYF. The CDR3 DNA reads TGCGCCAGCAGTGGAGTTCTTGGGTCTTCCGAGCAGTACTTC.

Concerning this clonotype itself: A clone one base away is much larger, so this may be a read error. V gene TRBV3-1 combines with J gene TRBJ2-1; the D is unclear. V lost 3 bases, J lost 1 base, and 7 bases lay in between. The CDR3 extends over 14 amino acids. CDR1 is LGHDT and CDR2 is YNNKEL in the germline V gene (reference sequence). In nucleotides, the CDR3 is TGTGCCAGCAGCCACCTGGCATCCTACAATGAGCAGTTCTTC. Translated, it gives CASSHLASYNEQFF.

The chain combines TRBV2 with TRBJ2-7; D is ambiguous. The CDR3 spans 13 residues. Trimming took 4 bases from V and 5 from J, leaving 12 bases between them. Germline CDR1 reads SNHLY; CDR2 reads FYNNEI. The CDR3 spells CASSGSFPHEQYF. CDR3 bases: TGTGCCAGCAGTGGGAGCTTTCCCCACGAGCAGTACTTC.

This chain uses TRBV24-1 with TRBJ2-4; TRBD1 matches at 8 bases. With the DNA end fitting TRBJ2-5 better, the J assignment may be wrong. The CDR3 sequence is 15 residues long. Germline CDR1 KGHDR, CDR2 SFDVKD. CDR3 sequence reads: CATSDLTQGGETQYF. DNA of the CDR3: TGTGCCACCAGTGATCTCACACAGGGGGGAGAGACCCAGTACTTC.

This chain uses TRBV27 with TRBJ1-1; D is unclear. Trimming cost V 5 bases and J 3 bases, with 10 bases left between them. Germline loops: CDR1 MNHEY, CDR2 SMNVEV (reference sequence). The CDR3 totals 13 residues. CDR3 sequence reads: CASSLDPYTEAFF. Here the CDR3 DNA reads TGTGCCAGCAGTCTAGACCCGTACACTGAAGCTTTCTTT.

The CDR3 DNA reads TGTGCCAGCAGCAAAGGACTAGCGGGGGTGAACACCGGGGAGCTGTTTTTT. Residues: CASSKGLAGVNTGELFF. This chain links TRBV21-1 with TRBJ2-2; the table calls TRBD2, which could not be checked here. TRBV21-1 is reported as a pseudogene. CDR3 length: 17 residues.

V usage is TRBV2 and J usage is TRBJ2-1; 9 bases map to TRBD2. CDR1 and CDR2 from the germline V gene are SNHLY and FYNNEI. The CDR3 extends over 15 amino acids. The junction had 4 bases not matched to a gene; V was cut back by 4 bases and J by 3 bases. Here the CDR3 reads CASSGLAGYYNEQFF. In DNA form, the CDR3 reads TGTGCCAGCAGTGGGCTAGCGGGATACTACAATGAGCAGTTCTTC.

This clonotype was picked up one time. V usage is TRBV3-1 and J usage is TRBJ2-3; possible D gene TRBD1, 5 bases. V gave up 8 bases and J gave up 4 bases, with 16 bases separating them. Looked up from germline, CDR1 is LGHDT and CDR2 is YNNKEL (reference sequence). The CDR3 is 14 amino acids. The CDR3 nucleotides read TGTGCCAGCCAGGGTAGAAGGCGCCCAGATACGCAGTATTTT. This gives the protein CASQGRRRPDTQYF.

This chain joins TRBV24-1 and TRBJ2-1; 8 bases align to TRBD2. The CDR3 spans 17 residues. The ends lost 7 bases at V and 5 bases at J; junction bases unmatched: 15. Germline V gene data show CDR1 as KGHDR and CDR2 as SFDVKD. The CDR3: CATSSTRAGVLDNEQFF. For the CDR3, the DNA is TGTGCCACCAGCTCCACCCGAGCGGGAGTCCTTGACAATGAGCAGTTCTTC.

This clonotype has only a few counts. The chain recombines TRBV7-9 with TRBJ2-3; D might be TRBD1 or TRBD2, each matching 5 bases. V lost 4 bases and J 2 bases, leaving 10 bases between the germline ends. The CDR3 covers 14 residues. Germline values: CDR1 SEHNR, CDR2 FQNEAQ (reference sequence). CDR3 residues: CASSSSGLTDTQYF. The DNA of the CDR3 is TGTGCCAGCAGCTCTTCGGGGCTCACAGATACGCAGTATTTT.

The V and J genes are TRBV29-1 and TRBJ2-1; D is unclear. There are 12 residues in the CDR3. Trimming removed 4 bases at V and 4 bases at J, with 8 bases between. Looked up from germline, CDR1 is SQVTM and CDR2 is ANQGSEA. In DNA form, the CDR3 reads TGCAGCGTTGCGGCCAAATACAATGAGCAGTTCTTC. This sequence encodes CSVAAKYNEQFF.

The CDR3 DNA reads TGTGTCACCCTCGGACAGCTCTACGAGCAGTACTTC. This translates into CVTLGQLYEQYF. This chain uses TRBV6-1 with TRBJ2-7; tentatively, D is TRBD1 (6 bases). The CDR3 is 12 residues long. Germline V gene data show CDR1 as MNHNS and CDR2 as SASEGT.

This clonotype turned up a few times. The V gene is TRBV6-6, the J gene TRBJ2-3; the D gene is possibly TRBD2 (5 bases). The CDR3 covers 16 residues. Looked up from germline, CDR1 is MNHNY and CDR2 is SVGAGI (reference sequence). V was cut by 5 bases and J by 1 base, with 16 bases left in between. The CDR3 here is CASSPTNPPGTDTQYF. The CDR3 coding sequence is TGTGCCAGCAGTCCGACTAACCCGCCCGGCACAGATACGCAGTATTTT.

Of note for this clonotype: At one boundary the junction diverges from the germline segment, which might be a read error. The chain combines TRBV3-1 with TRBJ2-5; weak D call: TRBD2 (6 bases). CDR1 and CDR2 (germline): LGHDT, YNNKEL (reference sequence). The CDR3 loop spans 13 amino acids. The CDR3 protein is CTSSEGTIETQYF. DNA of the CDR3: TGTACCAGCTCGGAGGGCACTATAGAGACCCAGTACTTC.